This TCR beta chain was profiled in a study of chemoradiotherapy in HPV16-positive cancers. Trimming took off 5 bases at V and 0 bases at J, with 22 bases between the two ends. Germline V gene lookup returns CDR1 SGHTA and CDR2 FQGNSA. The length of the CDR3 is 19 residues. Repeated repertoire sampling spanned the course of chemoradiotherapy. Method: immunoSEQ multiplex PCR; TCRdb's copy keeps in-frame clones and lacks some. The sample carries some 11,000 clones, 65% to 85% recorded once. This clonotype originated in a human donor with HPV-associated anogenital cancer. The gene calls are TRBV7-2 and TRBJ2-2; TRBD1 might be the D (5 bases). The specimen was taken from a patient who underwent chemoradiotherapy. CDR3 nucleotide sequence: TGTGCCAGCAGCGGACAAGTAGTGCTTGTTAACTCGAACACCGGGGAGCTGTTTTTT. Protein: CASSGQVVLVNSNTGELFF.